This T cell receptor beta chain is drawn from a study of T cells after yellow fever vaccination. In the study overall: With SMART-Seq v4 Ultra Low Input, the fractions containing low cell numbers were prepared.

By 5'RACE template switching, TCR cDNA was produced, with a universal primer site and UMIs added in the process. In TCRdb, the 5' RACE reads were re-called with MiXCR into one record per CDR3 protein. The sample consists of hundreds of thousands of distinct CDR3 sequences, roughly 11% of them appearing once. Of note for this clonotype: Its antigen is unidentified.

General study findings and limits: Boosting was followed by the reappearance of most primary-vaccination clones (around 95% CD4, around 91% CD8). The presence of abundant clonotypes contaminating from the bulk population was possible in FACS-sorted repertoires.

V trimming: 6 bases; J trimming: 4 bases; junction bases outside the gene matches: 6. CDR3 length: 13 amino acids. CDR1 is DFQATT and CDR2 is SNEGSKA in the germline V gene (reference sequence). Sequenced here: PBMCs, sampled on the day of the first yellow fever vaccination. The rearrangement joins TRBV20-1 to TRBJ2-1; the match to TRBD1 covers 7 bases. This TCR came from a young man who received the YFV17D yellow fever vaccine. CDR3: CSARRTGYNEQFF. As DNA, the CDR3 is TGCAGTGCAAGGCGGACAGGATACAATGAGCAGTTCTTC.